These 5 T cell receptor beta chains originate from one sample sequenced in a study of T cells in Graves' hyperthyroidism and ophthalmopathy. It was RNA transcripts that yielded the amplified TCR beta CDR3 regions. The HTBI primer set served for first-round RT-PCR of the TCR CDR3. MiXCR was run by TCRdb on the multiplex PCR reads, yielding one entry per CDR3 protein. The table records hundreds of thousands of distinct CDR3 sequences, approximately 15% of them present only once. Sequenced material: blood. These TCRs come from a woman in her forties with Graves' ophthalmopathy.

Note on this clonotype: Being one base from a much bigger clone, this may be a read error. V gene TRBV27 combines with J gene TRBJ2-7; TRBD1 matches at 9 bases. CDR1 and CDR2 (germline): MNHEY, SMNVEV (reference sequence). The CDR3 contains 15 residues. Trimming cost V 6 bases and J 6 bases; bases outside gene matches: 12. This CDR3 is CASSMTGTGPCEQYF. CDR3 sequence (DNA): TGTGCCAGCAGCATGACCGGGACAGGGCCGTGCGAGCAGTACTTC.

Ten or more counts support this clonotype. J is TRBJ2-7 and V is TRBV7-2; 8 positions agree with TRBD1. The CDR3 length is 15 residues. Germline CDR1 and CDR2: SGHTA and FQGNSA. After removal of 2 bases from V and 1 base from J, the junction contained 4 bases not matched to a gene. CDR3 amino acids: CASSLRGDRSYEQYF. The CDR3 DNA reads as TGTGCCAGCAGCTTACGAGGGGACAGGTCCTACGAGCAGTACTTC. Variable domain in full (rest from reference TRBV7-2 and TRBJ2-7): GAGVSQSPSNKVTEKGKDVELRCDPISGHTALYWYRQSLGQGLEFLIYFQGNSAPDKSGLPSDRFSAERTGGSVSTLTIQRTQQEDSAVYLCASSLRGDRSYEQYFGPGTRLTVT.

CDR3 residues: CASSAFFTGELFF. CDR3 in DNA: TGTGCCAGCAGCGCCTTCTTTACCGGGGAGCTGTTTTTT. This rearrangement joins TRBV12-3 or TRBV12-4 to TRBJ2-2; D unclear. With 6 bases removed from V and 5 bases from J, the gap between germline ends came to 10 bases. This CDR3 is built from 13 residues.

This clonotype was counted between two and nine times. For the CDR3, the DNA is TGTGCCAGCAGCCCCACTGGGGGGCGGGGCCAGGGATCCTACAATGAGCAGTTCTTC. Protein: CASSPTGGRGQGSYNEQFF. V gene TRBV3-1 combines with J gene TRBJ2-1; D could derive from TRBD1 or TRBD2 (6 bases each). Trimming pared 4 bases from V and 1 base from J, leaving 23 bases between. Germline CDR1 LGHDT, CDR2 YNNKEL (reference sequence). The CDR3 runs 19 residues.

The table lists this clonotype with many counts. V usage is TRBV28 and J usage is TRBJ2-5; 12 bases match TRBD2. Unmatched junction bases numbered 11, after V lost 7 bases and J lost 5 bases. The germline V gene has CDR1 MDHEN and CDR2 SYDVKM. There are 16 residues in the CDR3. The CDR3 DNA reads as TGTGCCAGCACCCCAGGGCTAGCGGGAGGGAAGGAGACCCAGTACTTC. It yields the protein CASTPGLAGGKETQYF.